The clone carrying this T cell receptor (beta chain) is a singleton in its sample. The sample originates from a study of T cell responses to AZD1222 COVID-19 vaccine. The data were produced by immunoSEQ multiplex PCR, yet TCRdb's version contains in-frame clones alone and is incomplete. Here the sample spans fewer than 120,000 clones, around 90% being singletons. The analysis combined second doses at about 4 or about 12 weeks. The TCR originated in an adult who received the AZD1222 COVID-19 vaccine. The sequenced sample was peripheral blood, obtained 28 days after the second AZD1222 dose.

DNA for the CDR3: TGTGCCAGCAGCTTAGGCTTCTATGGCTACACCTTC. It is translated as CASSLGFYGYTF. The chain uses TRBV11-3 and TRBJ1-2; unclear D gene. The CDR3 length is 12 residues. V was clipped by 1 base and J by 4 bases, with 4 bases between them. Germline CDR1 and CDR2: SGHNT and YENEEA.